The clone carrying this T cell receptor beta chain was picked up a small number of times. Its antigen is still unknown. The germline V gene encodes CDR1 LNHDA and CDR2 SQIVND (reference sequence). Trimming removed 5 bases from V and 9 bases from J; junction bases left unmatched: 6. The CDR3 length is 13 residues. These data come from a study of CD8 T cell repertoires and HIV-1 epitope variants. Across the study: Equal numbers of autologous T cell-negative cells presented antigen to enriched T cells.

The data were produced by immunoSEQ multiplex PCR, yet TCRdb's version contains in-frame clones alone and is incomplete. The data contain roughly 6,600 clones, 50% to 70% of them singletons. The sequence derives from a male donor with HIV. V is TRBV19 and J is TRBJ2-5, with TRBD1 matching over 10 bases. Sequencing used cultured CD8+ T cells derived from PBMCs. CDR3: CASSPGTGVSQYF. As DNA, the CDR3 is TGTGCCAGTAGTCCCGGGACAGGGGTTTCCCAGTACTTC.